A single sample gave rise to the 26 T cell receptor beta chains below, sequenced in a study of cytomegalovirus exposure and HLA in healthy donors. Researchers ran the PCR with 60 Vbeta and 13 Jbeta primers. The method was immunoSEQ multiplex PCR; TCRdb's version includes in-frame clones alone and lacks a portion of them. The sample data list about 70,000 clones. Sequenced sample: PBMCs. The receptors derive from a woman aged 25 to 39 in good health and CMV-seronegative.

The chain has TRBV5-1 and TRBJ2-5, with 14 bases that match TRBD2. The CDR3 length is 15 residues. Germline V lookup: CDR1 SGHRS, CDR2 YFSETQ. Trimming cost V 3 bases and J 5 bases; bases outside gene matches: 3. The DNA of the CDR3 is TGCGCCAGCAGCTCGACTAGCGGGGGGGCCGAGACCCAGTACTTC. Residues: CASSSTSGGAETQYF. Using reference TRBV5-1 and TRBJ2-5 for the parts outside the CDR3, the full variable domain is KAGVTQTPRYLIKTRGQQVTLSCSPISGHRSVSWYQQTPGQGLQFLFEYFSETQRNKGNFPGRFSGRQFSNSRSEMNVSTLELGDSALYLCASSSTSGGAETQYFGPGTRLLVL.

The chain links TRBV5-4 to TRBJ2-5, with 8 bases lining up with TRBD1. V was clipped by 4 bases and J by 2 bases; unmatched bases: 7. Per the germline V gene, CDR1 is SGHNT and CDR2 is YYREEE (reference sequence). This CDR3 has 15 residues. The CDR3 spells CASSPGTGSQETQYF. DNA of the CDR3: TGTGCCAGCAGCCCCGGGACAGGTTCTCAAGAGACCCAGTACTTC.

The CDR3 reads CASAGAHYGYTF. The CDR3 DNA is TGTGCCAGCGCCGGAGCCCACTATGGCTACACCTTC. The chain carries TRBV28 and TRBJ1-2; the D is unclear. V lost 8 bases and J lost 3, with 10 bases in between. The CDR3 totals 12 residues. Germline V gives CDR1 MDHEN, CDR2 SYDVKM.

Comments on this clone: At one end the junction does not follow the germline gene, possibly because of a read error. The chain carries TRBV11-2 and TRBJ2-2; 10 positions match TRBD2. This CDR3 contains 16 residues. Germline V gene sequence: CDR1 SGHAT, CDR2 FQNNGV. CDR3 sequence (DNA): TGTGCCAGCAGTTTAGCGGGGGGTCTGGACACCGGGGAGCTGTTTTTT. This sequence encodes CASSLAGGLDTGELFF.

J is TRBJ1-1 and V is TRBV27, with 9 bases matching TRBD1. This CDR3 has 15 amino acids. With V trimmed by 1 base and J by 5 bases, 5 bases remained unmatched. Per germline, CDR1 MNHEY and CDR2 SMNVEV (reference sequence). CDR3 in amino acids: CASSLFDRGSTEAFF. Written as DNA, the CDR3 is TGTGCCAGCAGTTTATTCGACAGGGGGAGTACTGAAGCTTTCTTT.

The chain combines TRBV7-9 with TRBJ2-3; TRBD2 is a possible D gene (5 bases). The length of the CDR3 is 16 residues. V was cut by 4 bases and J by 5 bases, with 19 bases left in between. Germline V lookup: CDR1 SEHNR, CDR2 FQNEAQ (reference sequence). CDR3 in DNA: TGTGCCAGCAGCTCCCCCCCCCTAGCCCCGCGAGATACGCAGTATTTT. It codes for CASSSPPLAPRDTQYF.

The V and J genes are TRBV18 and TRBJ2-3; TRBD2 matches 10 bases. The CDR3 loop spans 17 amino acids. V was pared by 2 bases and J by 3 bases, with 8 bases of the junction left unmatched. Germline V CDR1 and CDR2: KGHSH, LQKENI. CDR3 in amino acids: CASSPRGAGGPTDTQYF. In DNA form, the CDR3 reads TGTGCCAGCTCACCAAGGGGAGCGGGAGGGCCGACAGATACGCAGTATTTT.

The rearrangement joins TRBV15 to TRBJ1-3; D is unclear. The germline gives CDR1 LNHNV, CDR2 YYDKDF (reference sequence). This CDR3 spans 15 amino acids. Trimming shortened V by 0 bases and J by 2 bases, and 8 bases separated the two germline ends. Written as DNA, the CDR3 is TGTGCCACCAGCAGAGATCTCGGGGCTGGAAACACCATATATTTT. Protein product: CATSRDLGAGNTIYF. Full variable domain (missing parts from reference TRBV15 and TRBJ1-3): DAMVIQNPRYQVTQFGKPVTLSCSQTLNHNVMYWYQQKSSQAPKLLFHYYDKDFNNEADTPDNFQSRRPNTSFCFLDIRSPGLGDTAMYLCATSRDLGAGNTIYFGEGSWLTVV.

This chain joins TRBV7-2 and TRBJ2-7, with D possibly TRBD2 on 6 matching bases. Germline values: CDR1 SGHTA, CDR2 FQGNSA. The CDR3 has 15 amino acids. With 5 bases removed from V and 3 bases from J, the gap between germline ends came to 17 bases. This CDR3 reads CASSKRVVGFYEQYF. The CDR3 DNA is TGTGCCAGCAGCAAGCGGGTTGTAGGCTTCTACGAGCAGTACTTC.

This chain links TRBV9 with TRBJ2-7; 10 nucleotides agree with TRBD1. The CDR3 has 13 amino acids. CDR1 and CDR2 (germline): SGDLS, YYNGEE. The trim removed 10 bases at V and 4 bases at J, leaving 8 bases unmatched. The CDR3 coding sequence is TGTGCCCTTGTGAGGACAGGGGGTTACGAGCAGTACTTC. Translated: CALVRTGGYEQYF.

DNA of the CDR3: TGTGCCAGCAGCCTAAGTGCTGATGGCTACACCTTC. Protein: CASSLSADGYTF. The V and J genes are TRBV7-9 and TRBJ1-2; no definite D call. Germline V gene data show CDR1 as SEHNR and CDR2 as FQNEAQ (reference sequence). This CDR3 region has 12 residues. The ends were cut back, 5 bases at V and 6 bases at J, with 10 bases in the middle.

The chain couples TRBV18 to TRBJ1-2; D is unclear. This CDR3 contains 14 residues. Trimming left V 2 bases short and J 3 bases short, with 10 bases between. Per germline, CDR1 KGHSH and CDR2 LQKENI. CDR3 amino acids: CASSPLSQDYGYTF. The CDR3 nucleotides read TGTGCCAGCTCACCATTAAGCCAGGACTATGGCTACACCTTC.

The chain carries TRBV9 and TRBJ1-6, with a tentative D call TRBD1 (6 bases). The V end lost 4 bases, the J end lost 9 bases, and 17 bases lay between the germline ends. This CDR3 is built from 15 residues. Germline loops: CDR1 SGDLS, CDR2 YYNGEE. CDR3 DNA: TGTGCCAGCAGCCCCCAGACAGGCGTAGGTTCACCCCTCCACTTT. This sequence encodes CASSPQTGVGSPLHF.

The CDR3 sequence is CASSFKGGNQPQHF. In nucleotides, the CDR3 is TGTGCCAGCAGTTTTAAGGGAGGCAATCAGCCCCAGCATTTT. The V gene is TRBV6-5, the J gene TRBJ1-5; D is unresolved. CDR1 is MNHEY, CDR2 SVGAGI, per germline. The CDR3 covers 14 residues. The germline V and J ends were trimmed by 4 bases and 2 bases, with 9 bases remaining between them.

V is TRBV20-1 and J is TRBJ1-1; TRBD1 is a possible D gene (5 bases). The germline V gene encodes CDR1 DFQATT and CDR2 SNEGSKA (reference sequence). There are 11 residues in the CDR3. CDR3 bases: TGCACAGTAGGGGCAGGGAGGGAAGCTTTCTTT. Residues: CTVGAGREAFF.

The chain has TRBV19 and TRBJ2-1, with a weak D call TRBD1 (6 bases). Germline V CDR1 and CDR2: LNHDA, SQIVND (reference sequence). There are 13 residues in the CDR3. The V gene lost 3 bases and the J gene lost 8 bases, with 11 bases spanning the gap. The CDR3 here is CASSIYEGDEQFF. CDR3 sequence (DNA): TGTGCCAGTAGTATCTACGAGGGGGATGAGCAGTTCTTC. The full variable domain, its missing parts supplied by reference TRBV19 and TRBJ2-1, is DGGITQSPKYLFRKEGQNVTLSCEQNLNHDAMYWYRQDPGQGLRLIYYSQIVNDFQKGDIAEGYSVSREKKESFPLTVTSAQKNPTAFYLCASSIYEGDEQFFGPGTRLTVL.

The CDR3 loop is CASSVAVDRGSSGANVLTF. The CDR3 DNA reads TGTGCCAGCAGCGTAGCGGTGGACAGGGGTTCTTCTGGGGCCAACGTCCTGACTTTC. The chain recombines TRBV9 with TRBJ2-6; 9 bases line up with TRBD1. There are 19 residues in the CDR3. V lost 0 bases and J lost 1; bases outside the gene matches: 8. The V gene's germline CDR1 is SGDLS and CDR2 YYNGEE.

The J gene is TRBJ2-7, the V gene TRBV6-1; 13 positions agree with TRBD2. From germline, CDR1 is MNHNS and CDR2 SASEGT. V shed 8 bases, J shed 4 bases, and the junction held 8 bases outside the gene matches. CDR3 size: 15 residues. In nucleotides, the CDR3 is TGTGCCAGCTCCTGGACTAGCGGGAGTACTTACGAGCAGTACTTC. Translated: CASSWTSGSTYEQYF.

The genes are TRBV30 and TRBJ2-5; TRBD2 matches at 7 bases. The CDR3 runs 13 residues. Per germline, CDR1 GTSNPN and CDR2 SVGIG (reference sequence). J gave up 9 bases and V 5 bases, and 12 bases lay outside the gene matches. The CDR3 loop reads CAWGPGTSEAQYF. In nucleotides, the CDR3 is TGTGCCTGGGGTCCGGGAACTAGCGAGGCCCAGTACTTC.

The CDR3 sequence is CSVEAQSSGNTIYF. As DNA, the CDR3 is TGCAGCGTTGAGGCACAGAGCTCTGGAAACACCATATATTTT. The chain combines TRBV29-1 with TRBJ1-3; unclear D gene. The V end lost 3 bases, the J end lost 0 bases, and 9 bases lay between the germline ends. The CDR3 runs to 14 residues. Germline CDR1 and CDR2: SQVTM and ANQGSEA.

The rearrangement links TRBV28 to TRBJ2-7; 8 bases are shared with TRBD2. The ends lost 7 bases at V and 7 bases at J; junction bases unmatched: 6. The germline CDR1 and CDR2 sequences are MDHEN and SYDVKM. The CDR3 sequence is 12 residues long. The CDR3 region is CASTTSAREQYF. The CDR3 DNA sequence: TGTGCCAGCACGACTAGCGCCAGAGAGCAGTACTTC.

The CDR3 protein is CASSVQRGGSYNEQFF. The CDR3 DNA follows: TGTGCCAGCAGCGTTCAGCGGGGGGGCTCCTACAATGAGCAGTTCTTC. The gene calls are TRBV9 and TRBJ2-1, with 10 bases fitting TRBD2. V shed 2 bases, J shed 0 bases, and the junction held 2 bases outside the gene matches. Germline V gene sequence: CDR1 SGDLS, CDR2 YYNGEE. The length of the CDR3 is 16 residues.

The gene calls are TRBV5-1 and TRBJ2-7, with 7 nucleotides matching TRBD1. The germline V gene has CDR1 SGHRS and CDR2 YFSETQ. This CDR3 is built from 13 residues. Unmatched junction bases numbered 8, after V lost 6 bases and J lost 5 bases. CDR3 bases: TGCGCCAGCACTCGAGAGGGGGCGCACGAGCAGTACTTC. This sequence encodes CASTREGAHEQYF. The full variable domain, in which reference TRBV5-1 and TRBJ2-7 provide the parts outside the CDR3, is KAGVTQTPRYLIKTRGQQVTLSCSPISGHRSVSWYQQTPGQGLQFLFEYFSETQRNKGNFPGRFSGRQFSNSRSEMNVSTLELGDSALYLCASTREGAHEQYFGPGTRLTVT.

The rearrangement links TRBV7-2 to TRBJ2-3, with 10 bases lining up with TRBD2. The length of the CDR3 is 17 residues. Germline CDR1 and CDR2: SGHTA and FQGNSA. V gave up 1 base and J gave up 9 bases; unmatched junction bases: 13. CDR3 in DNA: TGTGCCAGCAGCTTAGTCGGTAGCGGGGGGACGCGGGGGACGCAGTATTTT. This sequence encodes CASSLVGSGGTRGTQYF. The whole variable domain, remainder taken from reference TRBV7-2 and TRBJ2-3, is GAGVSQSPSNKVTEKGKDVELRCDPISGHTALYWYRQSLGQGLEFLIYFQGNSAPDKSGLPSDRFSAERTGGSVSTLTIQRTQQEDSAVYLCASSLVGSGGTRGTQYFGPGTRLTVL.

The chain couples TRBV7-9 to TRBJ2-7; weak D call: TRBD2 (6 bases). This CDR3 spans 16 amino acids. V lost 5 bases, J lost 3 bases, and 20 bases lay in between. Per the germline V gene, CDR1 is SEHNR and CDR2 is FQNEAQ (reference sequence). CDR3 in amino acids: CASSRAGQGSFYEQYF. The DNA of the CDR3 is TGTGCCAGCAGCCGGGCGGGGCAGGGCTCGTTCTACGAGCAGTACTTC. The variable domain in full, with the rest retrieved from reference TRBV7-9 and TRBJ2-7, is DTGVSQNPRHKITKRGQNVTFRCDPISEHNRLYWYRQTLGQGPEFLTYFQNEAQLEKSRLLSDRFSAERPKGSFSTLEIQRTEQGDSAMYLCASSRAGQGSFYEQYFGPGTRLTVT.

This chain connects TRBV10-1 to TRBJ1-1, with TRBD1 as a possible D gene (6 bases). This CDR3 has 15 residues. V lost 3 bases to trimming and J lost 5 bases, with 16 bases between them. Germline V gives CDR1 WNHNN, CDR2 SYGVQD (reference sequence). CDR3 nucleotides: TGCGCCAGCAGTGAAGGGTCAGGGGCAGGGACTGAAGCTTTCTTT. Its translation: CASSEGSGAGTEAFF.